Listed below are T cell receptor beta chains from one sample, sequenced in a study of shared clonotypes between healthy human individuals. Some clones are missing from TCRdb's copy, which holds only in-frame ones; the method was immunoSEQ multiplex PCR. The table includes around 990,000 clones, 70% to 85% detected once. The material sequenced was memory CD4+ T cells from PBMCs. These receptor sequences come from a man younger than 35 in good health. Some clones in this sample may be carry-over from other donors' samples. Both conserved end residues are part of each CDR3. The D gene is left open where the match is weak. Clone size, where shown, is once, few, many, or a class for clones that have expanded.

d_call j_call clone_size v_call cdr3_nt cdr3_aa
NA TRBJ2-7 once TRBV9 TGTGCCAGCAGTACCTCGGCCGCTGGGGTTTACGAGCAGTACTTC CASSTSAAGVYEQYF
NA TRBJ1-2 NA TRBV14 TGTGCCAGCAGTCTGTCAGGGGCCTCGCGCGGCTACACCTTC CASSLSGASRGYTF
TRBD1 TRBJ1-1 NA TRBV6-4 TGTGCCAGCAGACCGGGACAGCGGAACACTGAAGCTTTCTTT CASRPGQRNTEAFF
NA TRBJ1-3 NA TRBV28 TGTGCCAGCAGTTTAGGAGCCGACGGCCGGCGAAACACCATATATTTT CASSLGADGRRNTIYF
NA TRBJ2-1 NA TRBV28 TGTGCCAGCCAAATCCCAAGCAATGAGCAGTTCTTC CASQIPSNEQFF
NA TRBJ1-1 NA TRBV14 TGTGCCAGCAGCCAAGGGTTACGGCGGAACACTGAAGCTTTCTTT CASSQGLRRNTEAFF
NA TRBJ2-1 NA TRBV5-1 TGCGCCAGCAGCTTGGCAGGGTTCCTCTACAATGAGCAGTTCTTC CASSLAGFLYNEQFF
NA TRBJ1-1 once TRBV11-2 TGTGCCAGCCATCTTAGGGGGAACACTGAAGCTTTCTTT CASHLRGNTEAFF
NA TRBJ1-1 NA TRBV19 TGTGCCAGTAGTATAGGGGGCGTGAACACTGAAGCTTTCTTT CASSIGGVNTEAFF
NA TRBJ1-1 once TRBV10-3 TGTGCCATCAGTGAGTCGGCTTTTGGTGGGAACACTGAAGCTTTCTTT CAISESAFGGNTEAFF
NA TRBJ2-7 NA TRBV28 TGTGCCAGCAGTCCACCGACCCCCTTCCACGAGCAGTACTTC CASSPPTPFHEQYF
TRBD1 TRBJ1-3 NA TRBV2 TGTGCCAGCAGGCCGGGACAGGGGTCTAGCTCTGGAAACACCATATATTTT CASRPGQGSSSGNTIYF
NA TRBJ2-7 few TRBV27 TGTGCCAGCAGTCCTATGGGGAGAGGGAGCTACGAGCAGTACTTC CASSPMGRGSYEQYF
TRBD2 TRBJ2-7 NA TRBV7-3 TGTGCCAGCAGTCTCCGGACTAGCGGGAGCGGTGAGCAGTACTTC CASSLRTSGSGEQYF
TRBD2 TRBJ2-1 NA TRBV12-5 TGTGCTAGTTCGCAGCGGGGATACAATGAGCAGTTCTTC CASSQRGYNEQFF
NA TRBJ2-1 NA TRBV20-1 TGCAGTGCCTCGCTAGCAGGTGAGCAGTTCTTC CSASLAGEQFF
TRBD1 TRBJ1-5 NA TRBV5-1 TGCGCCAGCAGCTTGGATGGGACAGGTCAGCCCCAGCATTTT CASSLDGTGQPQHF
TRBD1 TRBJ2-1 NA TRBV6-5 TGTGCCAGCAGTTTACAGGGGTGGACCTACAATGAGCAGTTCTTC CASSLQGWTYNEQFF
TRBD1 TRBJ2-1 NA TRBV27 TGTGCCAGCAGTCCTCGCGGGACAGGGAAAAACCAGCAGTTCTTC CASSPRGTGKNQQFF
NA TRBJ2-1 NA TRBV7-3 TGTGCCAGCAGCCCCTCGGGACCGAACAATGAGCAGTTCTTC CASSPSGPNNEQFF
NA TRBJ2-2 NA TRBV11-1 TGTGCCAGCAGCAAGCAGAGATCCGGGGAGCTGTTTTTT CASSKQRSGELFF